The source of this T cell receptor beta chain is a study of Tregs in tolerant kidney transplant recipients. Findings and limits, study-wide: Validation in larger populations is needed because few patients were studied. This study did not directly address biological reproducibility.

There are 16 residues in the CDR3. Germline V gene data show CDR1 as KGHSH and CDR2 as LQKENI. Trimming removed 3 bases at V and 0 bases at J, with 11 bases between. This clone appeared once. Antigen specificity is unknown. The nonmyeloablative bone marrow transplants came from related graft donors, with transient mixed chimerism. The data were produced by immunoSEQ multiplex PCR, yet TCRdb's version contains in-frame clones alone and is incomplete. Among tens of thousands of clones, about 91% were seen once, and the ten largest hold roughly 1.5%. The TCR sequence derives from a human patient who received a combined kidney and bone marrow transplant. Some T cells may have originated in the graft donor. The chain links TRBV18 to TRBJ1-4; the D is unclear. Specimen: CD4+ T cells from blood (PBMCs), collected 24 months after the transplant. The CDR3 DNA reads TGTGCCAGCTCACCCTCAGGCCCTGCAACTAATGAAAAACTGTTTTTT. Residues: CASSPSGPATNEKLFF.